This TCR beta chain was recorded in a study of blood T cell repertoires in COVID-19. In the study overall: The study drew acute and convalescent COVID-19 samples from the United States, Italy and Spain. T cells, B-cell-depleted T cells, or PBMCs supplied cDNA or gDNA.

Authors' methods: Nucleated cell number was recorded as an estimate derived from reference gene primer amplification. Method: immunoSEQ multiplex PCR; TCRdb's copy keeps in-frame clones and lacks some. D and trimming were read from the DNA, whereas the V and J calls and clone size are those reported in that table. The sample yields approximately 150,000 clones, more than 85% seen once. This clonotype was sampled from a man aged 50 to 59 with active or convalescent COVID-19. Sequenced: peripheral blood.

The DNA for the CDR3 is TGTGCCAGCACCCCCCGGCGGACTCCGGTCAATGAGCAGTTCTTC. It specifies CASTPRRTPVNEQFF. The chain employs TRBV3-1 (or the pseudogene TRBV3-2) and TRBJ2-1; D may be TRBD2 (5 bases). The germline V gene encodes CDR1 LGHDT and CDR2 YNNKEL (reference sequence). The CDR3 loop spans 15 amino acids. The V end lost 7 bases, the J end lost 6 bases, and 19 bases lay between the germline ends.